The clone carrying this TCR beta chain was picked up many times. Germline V gene lookup returns CDR1 SEHNR and CDR2 FQNEAQ (reference sequence). This CDR3 region has 14 residues. Trimming left V 3 bases short and J 2 bases short, with 11 bases between. This sample stems from a study of T cells in Graves' hyperthyroidism and ophthalmopathy. Newly diagnosed hyperthyroidism, duration under 2 months, in patients aged 18 to 65. Amplification of TCR beta CDR3 regions used RNA as the template. During a first-round RT-PCR of the TCR CDR3, the HTBI primer set was used. TCRdb itself ran the multiplex PCR reads through MiXCR, one entry per CDR3 protein. The data contain around 500,000 distinct CDR3 sequences, 12% to 15% of them singletons.

The chain links TRBV7-9 to TRBJ2-7; D is possibly TRBD1 (5 bases). The sample consisted of blood. This receptor was identified in a woman between 35 and 50 years old with Graves' hyperthyroidism. CDR3 protein: CASSFPGFPYEQYF. The DNA of the CDR3 is TGTGCCAGCAGCTTCCCAGGGTTCCCCTACGAGCAGTACTTC.